The TCR beta chain under discussion was sequenced for a study of T cells after yellow fever vaccination. Findings and limits, study-wide: Abundant clonotypes from the bulk population could have been carried over as contaminants into FACS-sorted repertoires. The booster saw the reappearance of most primary-vaccination clones (more than 95% CD4, almost 90% CD8).

Comment on this clonotype: The antigen is undetermined.

The germline CDR1 and CDR2 sequences are GTSNPN and SVGIG (reference sequence). V lost 3 bases and J lost 3, with 15 bases in between. The CDR3 is made up of 14 amino acids. TCR cDNA was made by 5'RACE template switching, adding a universal primer site and UMIs. In TCRdb, the 5' RACE reads were re-called with MiXCR into one record per CDR3 protein. The sample consists of 300,000 to 350,000 distinct CDR3 sequences, 3.5% to 4.5% of them appearing once. The genes are TRBV30 and TRBJ2-7; D might be TRBD2 (6 bases). The sequenced sample was PBMCs, obtained 15 days after the yellow fever booster vaccination. The TCR was taken from a man aged 18 to 29 who received the YFV17D yellow fever vaccine. The CDR3 DNA reads TGTGCCTGGAGGCCGCTGGAGGGTTACTACGAGCAGTACTTC. Its protein is CAWRPLEGYYEQYF.